The 25 T cell receptor beta chains presented below share a single source sample, sequenced in a study of identifying expanded T cells in peripheral blood. Sequenced by immunoSEQ multiplex PCR; TCRdb stores in-frame clones only, minus some. This table has roughly 100,000 clones, about 91% appearing once. Sequences were obtained from blood. The receptors shown here come from a person between 18 and 69 years old in good health.

This clone was observed a single time. The chain employs TRBV7-8 and TRBJ2-6; TRBD1 aligns across 9 bases. The germline V gene encodes CDR1 SGHVS and CDR2 FQNEAQ. Trimming at V came to 4 bases and at J to 4 bases, leaving 8 bases not matched to a gene. The CDR3 spans 17 residues. The CDR3 nucleotides are TGTGCCAGCAGCTCCTACCGGGACAGGGACGGGGCCAACGTCCTGACTTTC. Translating it yields CASSSYRDRDGANVLTF.

The chain recombines TRBV11-2 with TRBJ2-7; TRBD1 aligns across 8 bases. Germline V CDR1 and CDR2: SGHAT, FQNNGV. Germline trimming cut 6 bases from V and 4 bases from J; bases unmatched to any gene: 11. The length of the CDR3 is 15 residues. Here the CDR3 reads CASRLGGQGRYEQYF. Here the CDR3 DNA reads TGTGCCAGCAGGTTGGGAGGACAGGGTCGGTACGAGCAGTACTTC.

By share, this clone counts as medium-sized. The chain links TRBV2 to TRBJ2-5; D remains ambiguous. Trimming took 6 bases from V and 2 from J, leaving 4 bases between them. There are 11 residues in the CDR3. Germline V gives CDR1 SNHLY, CDR2 FYNNEI. The CDR3 DNA reads as TGTGCCAGCAGCGTACAAGAGACCCAGTACTTC. Translation: CASSVQETQYF. Supplemented by reference TRBV2 and TRBJ2-5, the full variable domain reads EPEVTQTPSHQVTQMGQEVILRCVPISNHLYFYWYRQILGQKVEFLVSFYNNEISEKSEIFDDQFSVERPDGSNFTLKIRSTKLEDSAMYFCASSVQETQYFGPGTRLLVL.

The CDR3 DNA reads as TGTGCCAGCAGCGCCTGGACCTCCCAACAGGAAAAACTGTTTTTT. Translation: CASSAWTSQQEKLFF. V is TRBV7-2 and J is TRBJ1-4; no clear D. Germline V CDR1 and CDR2: SGHTA, FQGNSA. The CDR3 spans 15 residues. V was clipped by 5 bases and J by 8 bases, with 18 bases between them.

The gene calls are TRBV4-1 and TRBJ1-2; possibly TRBD1 for D (5 bases). Germline V CDR1 and CDR2: MGHRA, YSYEKL. The CDR3 is 15 amino acids. Deletions cut 2 bases from V and 3 bases from J, with 13 bases between. This CDR3 reads CASSQIQGVDYGYTF. CDR3 DNA sequence: TGCGCCAGCAGCCAAATCCAGGGTGTGGACTATGGCTACACCTTC.

Turning to this clone: Possible read error: a much larger clone is one base away. This specimen includes other DNA sequences encoding the same CDR3. CDR3 nucleotide sequence: TGTGCCAGCAGCTCAGTTTGGAACACTGAAGCTTTCTTT. This sequence encodes CASSSVWNTEAFF. This chain links TRBV11-3 with TRBJ1-1; D remains ambiguous. The germline gives CDR1 SGHNT, CDR2 YENEEA. The CDR3 extends over 13 amino acids. Trimming took 4 bases from V and 1 from J, leaving 7 bases between them.

The chain joins TRBV27 to TRBJ1-5; D gene ambiguous. Trimming left V 0 bases short and J 6 bases short, with 12 bases between. CDR3 length: 15 amino acids. Germline CDR1 and CDR2: MNHEY and SMNVEV (reference sequence). The CDR3: CASSLSSATIQPQHF. In DNA form, the CDR3 reads TGTGCCAGCAGTTTATCATCGGCGACTATTCAGCCCCAGCATTTT.

The chain combines TRBV9 with TRBJ2-7; D ambiguous. The V gene lost 0 bases and the J gene lost 5 bases, with 9 bases spanning the gap. CDR1 is SGDLS and CDR2 is YYNGEE in the germline V gene. The CDR3 length is 13 residues. Here the CDR3 DNA reads TGTGCCAGCAGCGTAGCTGGAGAAGACGAGCAGTACTTC. It yields the protein CASSVAGEDEQYF.

This sequence joins TRBV19 and TRBJ2-5; D not resolved. CDR1 and CDR2 (germline): LNHDA, SQIVND (reference sequence). CDR3 length: 14 residues. Trimming cost V 9 bases and J 2 bases, with 16 bases left between them. The CDR3 bases are TGTGCCAGCGCCCAAGTAGGCGGACAAGAGACCCAGTACTTC. It yields the protein CASAQVGGQETQYF.

The V gene is TRBV7-3, the J gene TRBJ2-1; the D gene is possibly TRBD1 (6 bases). Germline CDR1 SGHTA, CDR2 FQGTGA. The V and J ends lost 2 bases and 1 base respectively, with 9 bases between them. The CDR3 consists of 15 residues. CDR3 DNA sequence: TGTGCCAGCAGCTTATCAGGGGATTCCTACAATGAGCAGTTCTTC. This encodes CASSLSGDSYNEQFF.

This chain joins TRBV21-1 and TRBJ2-1; TRBD1 is taken as the D call from the table, unchecked against the DNA. TRBV21-1 is termed a pseudogene. The CDR3 is made up of 19 amino acids. CDR3 sequence: CASSKVEAKVQGDYNEQFF. CDR3 coding DNA: TGTGCCAGCAGCAAAGTCGAGGCAAAAGTCCAGGGGGATTACAATGAGCAGTTCTTC.

This chain links TRBV11-3 with TRBJ2-3, with 10 bases matching TRBD2. V gave up 5 bases and J gave up 5 bases; unmatched junction bases: 10. This CDR3 comprises 16 residues. Per germline, CDR1 SGHNT and CDR2 YENEEA. The DNA for the CDR3 is TGTGCCAGCAGCAGAGGGCTAGCGGGAGCGGTAGATACGCAGTATTTT. It translates to CASSRGLAGAVDTQYF. The entire variable domain, with the rest obtained from reference TRBV11-3 and TRBJ2-3, is as follows: EAGVVQSPRYKIIEKKQPVAFWCNPISGHNTLYWYLQNLGQGPELLIRYENEEAVDDSQLPKDRFSAERLKGVDSTLKIQPAELGDSAVYLCASSRGLAGAVDTQYFGPGTRLTVL.

This chain joins TRBV5-4 and TRBJ1-2; 8 bases map to TRBD1. Germline V gives CDR1 SGHNT, CDR2 YYREEE (reference sequence). The CDR3 spans 13 residues. V was clipped by 5 bases and J by 6 bases; unmatched bases: 6. The CDR3 bases are TGTGCCAGCAGACGTACAGGGGGGGATGGCTACACCTTC. This sequence encodes CASRRTGGDGYTF. Full variable domain (outside the CDR3, taken from reference TRBV5-4 and TRBJ1-2): ETGVTQSPTHLIKTRGQQVTLRCSSQSGHNTVSWYQQALGQGPQFIFQYYREEENGRGNFPPRFSGLQFPNYSSELNVNALELDDSALYLCASRRTGGDGYTFGSGTRLTVV.

The chain is built from TRBV10-3 and TRBJ1-4, with no clear D. The germline V gene encodes CDR1 ENHRY and CDR2 SYGVKD. With 2 bases removed from V and 8 bases from J, the gap between germline ends came to 12 bases. CDR3 length: 14 amino acids. CDR3: CAISEKGTTEKLFF. CDR3 DNA: TGTGCCATCAGTGAGAAGGGAACTACGGAAAAACTGTTTTTT.

This rearrangement joins TRBV2 to TRBJ2-3; a weak D match, TRBD1 (5 bases). Germline CDR1 reads SNHLY; CDR2 reads FYNNEI. This CDR3 comprises 14 residues. The V end was cut by 7 bases, the J end by 1 base, with 12 bases between. CDR3 coding DNA: TGTGCCAGCAACCAGGGTGGTGGCACAGATACGCAGTATTTT. It translates to CASNQGGGTDTQYF.

The rearrangement joins TRBV5-1 to TRBJ2-2, with 9 nucleotides matching TRBD2. The V gene end was trimmed by 5 bases and the J gene end by 5 bases; junction bases not matched to a gene: 10. The CDR3 totals 16 residues. CDR1 is SGHRS, CDR2 YFSETQ, per germline. The CDR3 DNA follows: TGCGCCAGCAGTCCTGGGGCTAGCGGGGCGACCGGGGAGCTGTTTTTT. Its translation: CASSPGASGATGELFF.

This chain joins TRBV10-3 and TRBJ2-7; 7 bases line up with TRBD1. There are 17 residues in the CDR3. Trimming took 3 bases from V and 0 from J; bases not matched to a gene: 11. Per the germline V gene, CDR1 is ENHRY and CDR2 is SYGVKD. This CDR3 reads CAISDPTTGARSYEQYF. As DNA, the CDR3 is TGTGCCATCAGTGACCCCACTACAGGGGCGCGCTCCTACGAGCAGTACTTC.

The chain employs TRBV11-2 and TRBJ1-2; 11 nucleotides line up with TRBD1. CDR1 SGHAT and CDR2 FQNNGV come from the germline V gene. Unmatched junction bases numbered 12, after V lost 9 bases and J lost 0 bases. The CDR3 spans 17 residues. CDR3 nucleotide sequence: TGTGCCAGTAAGGGGGGACAGGGGGGACCCCCTAACTATGGCTACACCTTC. Translation gives CASKGGQGGPPNYGYTF.

V gene TRBV6-5 combines with J gene TRBJ2-7; 7 bases line up with TRBD2. CDR1 MNHEY and CDR2 SVGAGI come from the germline V gene. With 2 bases clipped from V and 6 bases from J, the junction kept 13 bases outside the gene matches. The CDR3 runs to 16 residues. The CDR3 is CASSYGIGGRKREQYF. As DNA, the CDR3 is TGTGCCAGCAGTTACGGGATCGGCGGGAGAAAGCGCGAGCAGTACTTC.

The J gene is TRBJ2-3, the V gene TRBV11-2; TRBD2 matches 11 bases. The germline CDR1 and CDR2 sequences are SGHAT and FQNNGV. This CDR3 contains 17 residues. The ends lost 1 base at V and 2 bases at J; junction bases unmatched: 5. For the CDR3, the DNA is TGTGCCAGCAGCTTAGTGGGGACTAGCGGCCCCACAGATACGCAGTATTTT. Translation gives CASSLVGTSGPTDTQYF.

The gene calls are TRBV29-1 and TRBJ2-3; maybe TRBD1 (6 bases). CDR3 length equals 12 residues. Germline CDR1 is SQVTM and CDR2 is ANQGSEA. V dropped 7 bases and J dropped 2 bases, with 10 bases sitting between them. As DNA, the CDR3 is TGCAGCGGCCGGGACAACACAGATACGCAGTATTTT. Translation gives CSGRDNTDTQYF.

V gene TRBV5-5 combines with J gene TRBJ2-7; no clear D. There are 14 residues in the CDR3. The germline V gene has CDR1 SGHKS and CDR2 YYEKEE (reference sequence). V lost 2 bases and J 2 bases, leaving 11 bases between the germline ends. In DNA, the CDR3 is TGTGCCAGCAGCTTAGACCCCCTTACCTACGAGCAGTACTTC. Translated, it gives CASSLDPLTYEQYF. The whole variable domain, filled in from reference TRBV5-5 and TRBJ2-7, reads DAGVTQSPTHLIKTRGQQVTLRCSPISGHKSVSWYQQVLGQGPQFIFQYYEKEERGRGNFPDRFSARQFPNYSSELNVNALLLGDSALYLCASSLDPLTYEQYFGPGTRLTVT.

The chain has TRBV9 and TRBJ2-3; 8 positions agree with TRBD1. In germline, CDR1 is SGDLS, CDR2 YYNGEE. V shed 0 bases, J shed 1 base, and the junction held 1 base outside the gene matches. This CDR3 is built from 15 residues. The CDR3 spells CASSVAGGRTDTQYF. CDR3 DNA sequence: TGTGCCAGCAGCGTAGCAGGGGGCCGCACAGATACGCAGTATTTT.

Only one count was recorded for this clone. The chain couples TRBV2 to TRBJ2-5, with D tentatively TRBD2 (5 bases). The length of the CDR3 is 14 residues. V lost 8 bases to trimming and J lost 2 bases, with 15 bases between them. Germline V gene data show CDR1 as SNHLY and CDR2 as FYNNEI. CDR3 sequence reads: CASAKPGFQETQYF. CDR3 sequence (DNA): TGTGCCAGCGCAAAACCGGGATTTCAAGAGACCCAGTACTTC.

The V gene is TRBV7-3, the J gene TRBJ1-2; no clear D gene. V gave up 0 bases and J gave up 0 bases, with 11 bases separating them. CDR3 length: 16 residues. CDR1 SGHTA and CDR2 FQGTGA come from the germline V gene. This CDR3 reads CASSLTPLSANYGYTF. CDR3 nucleotides: TGTGCCAGCAGCTTAACGCCCCTATCCGCTAACTATGGCTACACCTTC.